The entry below gives a single TCR beta chain sequence along with its context. The data were taken from a study of blood T cell repertoires in COVID-19. The overall study: Acute and convalescent COVID-19 samples came from the United States, Italy and Spain. T cells, B-cell-depleted T cells, or PBMCs supplied cDNA or gDNA.

Authors' data handling: Amplified reference gene primers provided the basis for estimating nucleated cell counts. Generated by immunoSEQ multiplex PCR, the TCRdb table keeps only in-frame clones and is missing some. V, J and clone size were drawn from that table, and D and trimming were deduced from the DNA. The sample has under 150,000 clones, roughly 80% seen once. There are 14 residues in the CDR3. The germline gives CDR1 LGHNA, CDR2 YSLEER. The ends were cut back, 5 bases at V and 4 bases at J, with 11 bases in the middle. The TCR was taken from a woman aged 80 or over in a cohort sampled during active or convalescent COVID-19. The sample taken for sequencing was peripheral blood. The chain recombines TRBV4-3 with TRBJ2-2, with D unclear. CDR3 residues: CASSSRVPTGELFF. In DNA form, the CDR3 reads TGCGCCAGCAGCTCTCGCGTCCCCACCGGGGAGCTGTTTTTT.